This TCR beta chain was identified in a study of early T cells in non-severe SARS-CoV-2 infection (dated by TCRdb to about 2021). Turning to the overall study: TCR sequencing used bulk RNA from unsorted whole blood, so alpha and beta chains could not be paired. What the study reported, not specific to this receptor: VDJdb matching was skewed toward anti-spike CD8 responses and likely underestimated virus-specific expansions by missing private and CD4 specificities.

Set within a cohort of healthcare workers in London, UK, this nested case-control study involved weekly PCR testing of nasopharyngeal swabs along with blood sampling. Healthcare workers were recruited between 23 and 31 March 2020, during the week of the UK lockdown, and were followed weekly for up to roughly 16 weeks. The library was built by means of 5' RACE. The sequencer was a NextSeq 500. To correct for sequencing error and PCR bias, the TCR library protocol tagged individual cDNA molecules with unique molecular identifiers. Both TCR alpha and beta chains were sequenced, and tight co-correlation was observed between alpha and beta sequence abundances in each sample. Processing in the source paper ran as follows. Decombinator V4 was used to annotate the V gene, J gene and CDR3 of the TCR sequences. Expanded TCRs were defined as changing significantly between any two time points under a Poisson model with p below 0.0001. TCR abundances were normalised to the total number of TCRs sequenced per sample and expressed as counts per million. MAIT TCRs were defined by TRAV1-2 paired with TRAJ12, TRAJ20 or TRAJ33, and iNKT TCRs by TRAV10 paired with TRAJ18. VDJdb, accessed on 1 November 2021, was searched for TCRs annotated for CMV, EBV and SARS-CoV-2, and TCRs annotated for more than one antigen were excluded. Using fastp trimming at Q25 and MiXCR clonotype assembly, TCRdb reanalyzed the public sequencing data and kept in-frame beta chains. Rows with a matching CDR3 protein are joined into one entry that keeps the most common DNA and genes. These V and J calls rely on TCRdb rather than the paper's analysis. The sample records around 63,000 distinct CDR3 sequences, 10% of which are singletons. Jointly, the top ten make up around a sixth of the sample.

Worth noting for this clonotype: Its antigen remains unidentified. No much larger clone is present one base from it, and per-base qualities are unavailable.

The germline V end is reduced by 1 base and the J end by 6 bases; junction bases left unmatched: 2. Including cysteine and phenylalanine, the CDR3 has 14 amino acids. Solely the CDR3 DNA is kept, with 42 bases framed from the first base. This sequence uses TRBV12-3 or TRBV12-4 and TRBJ1-1; TRBD1 matches 10 bases in the middle. The sequence was collected from an adult who was a healthcare worker with PCR-confirmed SARS-CoV-2 infection or an uninfected control (not recorded which). This sample comprised whole blood, obtained at baseline. In nucleotides, the sequence is TGTGCCAGCAGTTTAGGGACAGGGGGTCCTGAAGCTTTCTTT. It translates to CASSLGTGGPEAFF.